The 3 T cell receptor beta chains given below trace back to one sample, sequenced in a study of identical twins. MiXCR was run by TCRdb on the 5' RACE reads, yielding one entry per CDR3 protein. The sample lists 500,000 or so distinct CDR3 sequences; roughly an eighth were seen once. The sample was also reused in another study, on yellow fever vaccine responses in identical twins.

Sequencing input: CD4+ T cells sorted from blood. These receptors were taken from a woman aged 18-29 years in good health.

This clonotype was observed a single time. V gene TRBV28 combines with J gene TRBJ1-1; D gene ambiguous. Per germline, CDR1 MDHEN and CDR2 SYDVKM. Trimming shortened V by 1 base and J by 11 bases, and 17 bases separated the two germline ends. This CDR3 spans 14 amino acids. DNA for the CDR3: TGTGCCAGCAGTTTATCCGCGACAAAAGGGATGGCTTTCTTT. It is translated as CASSLSATKGMAFF.

Only a few counts were recorded for this clonotype. This chain links TRBV5-1 with TRBJ2-7; D assignment may be TRBD1 or TRBD2 (5 bases each). This CDR3 contains 14 residues. The germline gives CDR1 SGHRS, CDR2 YFSETQ. Trimming pared 2 bases from V and 0 bases from J, leaving 9 bases between. The CDR3 DNA is TGCGCCAGCAGCTTCCGGGACGGCTCCTACGAGCAGTACTTC. The encoded protein is CASSFRDGSYEQYF.

V usage is TRBV12-3 or TRBV12-4 and J usage is TRBJ2-3; tentative D call: TRBD2 (6 bases). This CDR3 region has 18 residues. V was trimmed by 6 bases and J by 4 bases, leaving 26 bases between them. The CDR3 sequence is CASSNSRGLQRSADTQYF. For the CDR3, the DNA is TGTGCCAGCAGCAATAGTCGGGGACTCCAGCGGTCGGCAGATACGCAGTATTTT.